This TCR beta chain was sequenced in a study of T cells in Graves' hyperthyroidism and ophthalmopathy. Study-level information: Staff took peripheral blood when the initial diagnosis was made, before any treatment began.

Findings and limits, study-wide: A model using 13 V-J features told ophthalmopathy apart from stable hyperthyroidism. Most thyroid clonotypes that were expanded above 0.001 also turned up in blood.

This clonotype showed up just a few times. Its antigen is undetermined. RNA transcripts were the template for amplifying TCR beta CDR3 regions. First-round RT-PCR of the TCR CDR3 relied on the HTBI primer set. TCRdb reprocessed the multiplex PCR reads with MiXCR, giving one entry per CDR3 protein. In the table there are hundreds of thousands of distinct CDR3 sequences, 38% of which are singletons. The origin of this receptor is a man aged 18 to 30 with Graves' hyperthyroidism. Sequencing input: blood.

CDR3 sequence: CASSQDGGPQETQYF. For the CDR3, the DNA is TGTGCCAGCAGCCAAGACGGAGGGCCACAAGAGACCCAGTACTTC. The chain combines TRBV5-8 with TRBJ2-5, with D perhaps TRBD2 (6 bases). Germline CDR1 and CDR2: SGHTS and YDEGEE. The length of the CDR3 is 15 residues. V lost 4 bases to trimming and J lost 2 bases, with 15 bases between them.